This T cell receptor beta chain was sequenced during a study of a mutant IDH1 vaccine in newly diagnosed glioma (dated by TCRdb to about 2021). Concerning the study at large: Of the 30 or so patients who were treated, about 62% were male and around 38% were female, and the mean age was roughly 40 years. For exploratory analyses, fewer than 30 treated patients had longitudinal TCRB deep sequencing done wherever samples were available. Before enrollment, patients had received standard therapy of radiotherapy alone, temozolomide alone, or radiochemotherapy with temozolomide; most received the combination. Peripheral blood was drawn at six visits: V03 (baseline), V05, V07, V10, V12 and V13. The investigation overall reported the following: No apparent relationship was observed between pseudoprogression and alterations in the top peripheral T cell clonotypes detected by TCRB sequencing. The authors noted that analyses of patient blood samples could not be reproduced because of sample limitations. Selection of PBMC samples for TCRB deep sequencing was based on availability. Immune responses induced by the vaccine were seen in approximately 93% of patients across multiple MHC alleles.

About this clone: Its antigen target is currently unknown. Base qualities are not at hand, and no much larger clone is one base apart.

The CDR3, cysteine through phenylalanine, is 16 amino acids long. This entry keeps only the CDR3 DNA: 48 bases, framed from base 1. The germline V and J ends show losses of 3 bases and 5 bases respectively, and no gene match explains 11 bases of the junction. CDR1 SGHRS and CDR2 YFSETQ are derived from the germline V gene. This specimen's time point label, per the study, means: baseline, week 1 (first vaccination visit). What the treatment or condition label conveys for this sample: pre-vaccination baseline after standard-of-care therapy. Newly diagnosed WHO grade 3 or 4 IDH1-mutant astrocytomas showing loss of nuclear ATRX were present in the donors. The samples were drawn from NOA16, a multicentre, single-arm, open-label phase I trial in Germany that tested a mutant IDH1 peptide vaccine in humans for the first time. Visit V03 blood draws served as the baseline sample for immunogenicity testing. The DNeasy Blood and Tissue Kit was used to extract genomic DNA from EDTA blood for TCRB sequencing.

The library was generated by the immunoSEQ multiplex PCR assay. Following the manufacturer's protocol, the hsTCRB Kit was used to amplify rearranged TCR beta chain sequences. Sequencing of TCRB libraries was carried out on an Illumina MiSeq. As for how the authors treated the data: The kit vendor's proprietary platform handled demultiplexing, trimming and gene mapping. TCRdb holds this immuneACCESS table with in-frame rearrangements only. Some clones are missing; in checked studies, unresolved V genes explain under half, and the rest has no known cause. V, J and clone size reflect that table, while D and trimming were determined from the DNA. The table for this sample lists about 92,000 clones; 83% of them were counted only once. 7% to 8% of the sample comes from the top ten.

Source: PBMCs, taken from a glioma patient treated with radiotherapy, temozolomide or both. This TCR was recovered from a woman in her forties or fifties with glioma. The sequence links TRBV5-1 to TRBJ1-1; 9 middle bases align to TRBD1. The nucleotide sequence reads TGCGCCAGCAGCTGGGGACAGGGAGGGATAGGGACTGAAGCTTTCTTT. This translates into CASSWGQGGIGTEAFF.